The text below deals with one TCR beta chain. The CDR3 covers 16 residues. Trimming removed 5 bases at V and 3 bases at J, with 14 bases between. CDR1 KGHSH and CDR2 LQKENI come from the germline V gene. The sample is drawn from a study of shared clonotypes between healthy human individuals. Only in-frame clones appear in the TCRdb table, and some are missing; sequencing was by immunoSEQ multiplex PCR. The sample holds around 2.3 million clones; about 94% are singletons and the top ten take more than 0.1%. The sequenced sample consisted of naive CD4+ T cells sorted from blood. Subset given: CD45RA+ positively selected. The chain uses TRBV18 and TRBJ1-6, with D unclear. The TCR comes from a young man in good health. CDR3 loop: CASSTLLTGYNSPLHF. CDR3 nucleotide sequence: TGTGCCAGCTCAACACTGCTAACGGGCTATAATTCACCCCTCCACTTT.